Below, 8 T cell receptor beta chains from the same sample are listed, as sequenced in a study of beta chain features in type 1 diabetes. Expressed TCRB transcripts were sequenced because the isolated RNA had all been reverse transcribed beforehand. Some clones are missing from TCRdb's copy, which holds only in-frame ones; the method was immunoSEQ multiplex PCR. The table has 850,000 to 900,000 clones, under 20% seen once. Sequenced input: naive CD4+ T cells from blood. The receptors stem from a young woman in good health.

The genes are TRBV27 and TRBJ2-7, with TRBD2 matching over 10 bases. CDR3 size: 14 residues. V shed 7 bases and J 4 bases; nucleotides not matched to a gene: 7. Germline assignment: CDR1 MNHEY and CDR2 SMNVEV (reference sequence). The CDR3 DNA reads TGTGCCAGCAAGGGGCTAGCGGGGGAGTACGAGCAGTACTTC. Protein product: CASKGLAGEYEQYF.

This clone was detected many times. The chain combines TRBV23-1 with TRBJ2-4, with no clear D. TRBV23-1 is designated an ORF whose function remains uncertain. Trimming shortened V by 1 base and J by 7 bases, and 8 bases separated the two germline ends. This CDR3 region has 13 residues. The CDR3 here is CASSQCPANIQYF. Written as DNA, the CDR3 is TGCGCCAGCAGTCAATGCCCGGCTAACATTCAGTACTTC.

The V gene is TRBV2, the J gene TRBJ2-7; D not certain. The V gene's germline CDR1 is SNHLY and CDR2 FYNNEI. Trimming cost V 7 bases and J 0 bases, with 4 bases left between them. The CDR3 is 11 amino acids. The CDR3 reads CASTSSYEQYF. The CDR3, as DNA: TGTGCCAGCACTAGCTCCTACGAGCAGTACTTC. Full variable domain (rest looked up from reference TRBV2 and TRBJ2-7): EPEVTQTPSHQVTQMGQEVILRCVPISNHLYFYWYRQILGQKVEFLVSFYNNEISEKSEIFDDQFSVERPDGSNFTLKIRSTKLEDSAMYFCASTSSYEQYFGPGTRLTVT.

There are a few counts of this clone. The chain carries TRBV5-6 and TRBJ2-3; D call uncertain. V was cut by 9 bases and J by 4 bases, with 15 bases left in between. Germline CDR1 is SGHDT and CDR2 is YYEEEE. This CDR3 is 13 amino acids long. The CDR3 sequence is CAIGRQGADTQYF. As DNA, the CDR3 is TGTGCCATCGGACGGCAAGGAGCAGATACGCAGTATTTT.

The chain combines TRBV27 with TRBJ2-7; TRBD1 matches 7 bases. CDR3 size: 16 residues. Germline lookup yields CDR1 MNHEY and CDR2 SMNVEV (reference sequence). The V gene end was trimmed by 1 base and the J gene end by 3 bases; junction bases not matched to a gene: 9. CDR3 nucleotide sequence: TGTGCCAGCAGTTTATTCCCCGGACAGGTCCTCTACGAGCAGTACTTC. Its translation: CASSLFPGQVLYEQYF.

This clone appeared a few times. CDR3 sequence (DNA): TGTGCCAGCAGTTTATACCCGGGACAGGGGAAAGAGACCCAGTACTTC. Protein product: CASSLYPGQGKETQYF. J is TRBJ2-5 and V is TRBV27, with TRBD1 identical over 10 bases. With V trimmed by 1 base and J by 3 bases, 5 bases remained unmatched. The CDR3 consists of 16 residues. The V gene's germline CDR1 is MNHEY and CDR2 SMNVEV (reference sequence).

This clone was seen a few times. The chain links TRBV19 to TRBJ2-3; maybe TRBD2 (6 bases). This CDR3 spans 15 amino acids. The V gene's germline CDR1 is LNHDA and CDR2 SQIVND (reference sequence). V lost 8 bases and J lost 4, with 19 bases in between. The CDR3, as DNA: TGTGCCAGTGCGCGCTGGGGGACGGGGGCAGATACGCAGTATTTT. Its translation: CASARWGTGADTQYF.

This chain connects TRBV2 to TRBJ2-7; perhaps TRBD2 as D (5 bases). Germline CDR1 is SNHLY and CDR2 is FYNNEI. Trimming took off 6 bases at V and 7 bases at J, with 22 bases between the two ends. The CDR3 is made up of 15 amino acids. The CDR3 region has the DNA TGTGCCAGCAGAGCAAGGGCTTACAGTTCGGGGGAGCAGTACTTC. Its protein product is CASRARAYSSGEQYF. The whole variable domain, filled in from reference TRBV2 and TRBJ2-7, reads EPEVTQTPSHQVTQMGQEVILRCVPISNHLYFYWYRQILGQKVEFLVSFYNNEISEKSEIFDDQFSVERPDGSNFTLKIRSTKLEDSAMYFCASRARAYSSGEQYFGPGTRLTVT.